This T cell receptor (beta chain) was captured by sequencing in a study of blood T cell repertoires in COVID-19. CDR3 length equals 12 residues. The germline gives CDR1 SEHNR, CDR2 FQNEAQ (reference sequence). Trimming took 1 base from V and 8 from J, leaving 8 bases between them. Assay used: immunoSEQ multiplex PCR; TCRdb lists only in-frame clones, some missing. The sample records 70,000 or so clones, under 85% being singletons. The TCR sequence derives from a man aged 65 to 85 with acute or convalescent COVID-19. This chain joins TRBV7-9 and TRBJ1-2; perhaps TRBD1 as D (5 bases). Sequencing was done on a sample of peripheral blood. CDR3 protein: CASSLGREGYTF. The CDR3 coding sequence is TGTGCCAGCAGCTTAGGCAGGGAAGGCTACACCTTC. Based on the CDR3 plus reference TRBV7-9 and TRBJ1-2, the full variable domain is DTGVSQNPRHKITKRGQNVTFRCDPISEHNRLYWYRQTLGQGPEFLTYFQNEAQLEKSRLLSDRFSAERPKGSFSTLEIQRTEQGDSAMYLCASSLGREGYTFGSGTRLTVV.